One and the same sample provided the 11 T cell receptor beta chains below, sequenced in a study of blood T cell repertoires in COVID-19. TCRdb's table, derived via immunoSEQ multiplex PCR, lists solely in-frame clones and lacks some. The sample holds about 61,000 clones; around nine tenths are singletons and the top ten take 20% to 25%. The specimen sequenced was peripheral blood. The receptors shown here come from a woman aged 50 to 60 with active or convalescent COVID-19.

The chain carries TRBV10-3 and TRBJ1-5; 7 nucleotides line up with TRBD1. Germline CDR1 is ENHRY and CDR2 is SYGVKD. The ends lost 6 bases at V and 3 bases at J; junction bases unmatched: 5. The CDR3 runs 14 residues. The CDR3 loop is CAIRSDRDNQPQHF. The CDR3 DNA follows: TGTGCCATCAGATCAGACAGGGACAATCAGCCCCAGCATTTT.

V gene TRBV11-3 combines with J gene TRBJ2-1, with 8 bases matching TRBD2. Germline CDR1 and CDR2: SGHNT and YENEEA. Germline trimming cut 0 bases from V and 3 bases from J; bases unmatched to any gene: 1. This CDR3 comprises 15 residues. CDR3 sequence: CASSLDSGNYNEQFF. The CDR3, as DNA: TGTGCCAGCAGCTTAGATAGCGGGAACTACAATGAGCAGTTCTTC.

The chain is built from TRBV6-5 and TRBJ2-2; D unclear. Germline V gene sequence: CDR1 MNHEY, CDR2 SVGAGI. Between the trimmed V and J ends, which lost 0 bases and 6 bases, there was a span of 8 bases. CDR3 length equals 14 residues. The CDR3 region is CASSYSQRPGELFF. CDR3 nucleotides: TGTGCCAGCAGTTACTCGCAGCGACCCGGGGAGCTGTTTTTT.

The rearrangement joins TRBV11-2 to TRBJ1-1; 11 bases line up with TRBD1. CDR3 length: 15 amino acids. V trimming: 2 bases; J trimming: 4 bases; junction bases outside the gene matches: 3. Germline CDR1 and CDR2: SGHAT and FQNNGV. The CDR3 here is CASSLFGTGGTEAFF. CDR3 nucleotides: TGTGCCAGCAGCTTATTCGGGACAGGGGGCACTGAAGCTTTCTTT.

By frequency in the sample, this clone is medium-sized. The chain is built from TRBV10-3 and TRBJ1-6, with TRBD1 as a possible D gene (6 bases). Germline assignment: CDR1 ENHRY and CDR2 SYGVKD. The CDR3 is 15 residues long. Trimming cost V 0 bases and J 5 bases, with 8 bases left between them. This CDR3 is CAISESGQNNSPLHF. CDR3 sequence (DNA): TGTGCCATCAGTGAGTCAGGACAGAATAATTCACCCCTCCACTTT.

The chain combines TRBV2 with TRBJ2-2; 10 nucleotides agree with TRBD1. This CDR3 comprises 16 residues. CDR1 and CDR2 from the germline V gene are SNHLY and FYNNEI. With 2 bases clipped from V and 13 bases from J, the junction kept 13 bases outside the gene matches. CDR3 residues: CASSEQRTGGEGRLFF. The CDR3, as DNA: TGTGCCAGCAGTGAACAAAGGACAGGGGGGGAAGGGAGGCTGTTTTTT.

V is TRBV27 and J is TRBJ1-5; D is perhaps TRBD1 (6 bases). The CDR3 is made up of 13 amino acids. Germline V gene lookup returns CDR1 MNHEY and CDR2 SMNVEV (reference sequence). The V gene lost 5 bases and the J gene lost 4 bases, with 9 bases spanning the gap. The CDR3 here is CASSHQGNQPQHF. The CDR3 DNA is TGTGCCAGCAGTCACCAGGGGAATCAGCCCCAGCATTTT.

This chain joins TRBV5-6 and TRBJ2-7; 9 bases are a match to TRBD1. V was pared by 5 bases and J by 7 bases, with 10 bases of the junction left unmatched. The CDR3 spans 14 residues. CDR1 is SGHDT, CDR2 YYEEEE, per germline. CDR3 in amino acids: CASRFGTGPREQYF. The CDR3 DNA sequence: TGTGCCAGCAGATTCGGGACAGGGCCTCGAGAGCAGTACTTC.

The chain couples TRBV27 to TRBJ1-2, with a weak D call TRBD1 (5 bases). Deletions cut 5 bases from V and 2 bases from J, with 12 bases between. The germline CDR1 and CDR2 sequences are MNHEY and SMNVEV (reference sequence). The CDR3 runs 14 residues. CDR3 loop: CASSPPGLNYGYTF. CDR3 DNA sequence: TGTGCCAGCAGTCCGCCGGGACTGAACTATGGCTACACCTTC.

In this sample, this clone turned up once. This chain connects TRBV18 to TRBJ2-7, with D tentatively TRBD1 (5 bases). V lost 3 bases, J lost 6 bases, and 12 bases lay in between. Per germline, CDR1 KGHSH and CDR2 LQKENI. This CDR3 spans 13 amino acids. The CDR3 sequence: CASSPRQTREQYF. The CDR3 DNA reads as TGTGCCAGCTCACCCCGACAGACCCGCGAGCAGTACTTC.

The V gene is TRBV5-1, the J gene TRBJ1-4; 9 positions match TRBD1. CDR1 and CDR2 from the germline V gene are SGHRS and YFSETQ. The ends lost 0 bases at V and 5 bases at J; junction bases unmatched: 5. The CDR3 is made up of 16 amino acids. CDR3 sequence reads: CASSLEGTGKNEKLFF. The CDR3, as DNA: TGCGCCAGCAGCTTGGAGGGGACAGGGAAAAATGAAAAACTGTTTTTT.